Listed below are T cell receptor beta chains from one sample, sequenced in a study of shared clonotypes between healthy human individuals. Using immunoSEQ multiplex PCR, the repertoire was profiled, and TCRdb retains in-frame clones only, with some absent. Counted here are some 2.4 million clones, approximately 94% occurring once; the ten biggest clones make up 0.35% to 0.45%. Sequenced: naive CD4+ T cells from PBMCs. These receptors originate from a man between 18 and 29 years old in good health. Some clones in this sample may be carry-over from other donors' samples. The CDR3 runs from the conserved cysteine through the conserved F or W. D genes are given only for firm matches. Size is omitted from some rows. Given values are once, few, many or a class for expanded clones.

abundance,j_gene,v_gene,d_gene,CDR3aa,CDR3nt
-,TRBJ1-1,TRBV28,-,CASSLWVVGTEAFF,TGTGCCAGCAGTTTATGGGTAGTTGGCACTGAAGCTTTCTTT
-,TRBJ1-2,TRBV28,-,CASSSSWGDQGVISTGGYTF,TGTGCCAGCAGTTCCTCCTGGGGTGACCAGGGTGTAATCTCAACCGGCGGCTACACCTTC
-,TRBJ1-1,TRBV28,-,CASSFGPRVGNIPNTEAFF,TGTGCCAGCAGTTTTGGCCCTCGGGTGGGGAATATACCAAACACTGAAGCTTTCTTT
-,TRBJ1-1,TRBV9,-,CASSVGGSNTEAFF,TGTGCCAGCAGCGTAGGTGGATCGAACACTGAAGCTTTCTTT
-,TRBJ1-3,TRBV7-9,-,CASSLVASGNTIYF,TGTGCCAGCAGCTTAGTGGCATCCGGAAACACCATATATTTT
-,TRBJ1-4,TRBV28,-,CASNGAANEKLFF,TGTGCCAGCAACGGGGCAGCTAATGAAAAACTGTTTTTT
-,TRBJ2-3,TRBV9,TRBD2,CASSPTSFSGTTDTQYF,TGTGCCAGCAGCCCAACCTCTTTTAGCGGGACCACAGATACGCAGTATTTT
once,TRBJ2-2,TRBV12-5,TRBD1,CASRTGGFPGELFF,TGTGCTAGCCGGACAGGGGGGTTTCCCGGGGAGCTGTTTTTT
-,TRBJ1-2,TRBV11-2,-,CASSLGGGRTPYGYTF,TGTGCCAGCAGCTTGGGGGGTGGCCGAACCCCCTATGGCTACACCTTC
-,TRBJ2-2,TRBV19,-,CASSIGRQNGELFF,TGTGCCAGTAGTATAGGTCGGCAGAACGGGGAGCTGTTTTTT
-,TRBJ2-7,TRBV5-1,-,CASSLATTYEQYF,TGCGCCAGCAGCCTAGCGACAACCTACGAGCAGTACTTC
-,TRBJ1-2,TRBV28,-,CASSPDSGGGYTF,TGTGCCAGCAGCCCAGACAGCGGCGGAGGCTACACCTTC
-,TRBJ1-1,TRBV11-3,-,CASSLDGTPLTEAFF,TGTGCCAGCAGCTTAGACGGGACACCTCTTACTGAAGCTTTCTTT
-,TRBJ2-2,TRBV11-3,-,CASSFTGAGELFF,TGTGCCAGCAGCTTTACGGGAGCCGGGGAGCTGTTTTTT
-,TRBJ2-1,TRBV9,-,CASSVAPRNNEQFF,TGTGCCAGCAGCGTAGCCCCTCGAAACAATGAGCAGTTCTTC
-,TRBJ1-1,TRBV9,-,CASSVDTTNTEAFF,TGTGCCAGCAGCGTCGACACAACGAACACTGAAGCTTTCTTT
-,TRBJ2-1,TRBV9,TRBD2,CASSPTSGRYNEQFF,TGTGCCAGCAGCCCGACTAGCGGGCGATACAATGAGCAGTTCTTC
-,TRBJ1-3,TRBV9,-,CASSVSGDGNTIYF,TGTGCCAGCAGCGTATCAGGGGACGGAAACACCATATATTTT
-,TRBJ1-1,TRBV7-9,-,CASSLGAGRPVNTEAFF,TGTGCCAGCAGCTTGGGGGCAGGGAGGCCGGTGAACACTGAAGCTTTCTTT
-,TRBJ1-5,TRBV7-2,-,CASSLPGQPGVQPQHF,TGTGCCAGCAGCTTACCGGGACAACCGGGCGTGCAGCCCCAGCATTTT
-,TRBJ2-1,TRBV19,TRBD2,CASSIVSSGGGEQFF,TGTGCCAGTAGTATAGTATCTAGCGGGGGTGGGGAGCAGTTCTTC
-,TRBJ1-5,TRBV18,-,CASSPPGPPIDQPQHF,TGTGCCAGCTCACCACCGGGACCCCCCATCGATCAGCCCCAGCATTTT
-,TRBJ2-7,TRBV28,-,CASSGQSSYEQYF,TGTGCCAGCAGTGGACAGAGCTCCTACGAGCAGTACTTC
-,TRBJ2-7,TRBV7-2,TRBD1,CASSPRQGAYEQYF,TGTGCCAGCAGCCCGCGACAGGGGGCTTACGAGCAGTACTTC
-,TRBJ1-1,TRBV30,-,CAWSPGAGTEAFF,TGTGCCTGGAGTCCGGGGGCCGGCACTGAAGCTTTCTTT
-,TRBJ2-1,TRBV28,-,CASRVGQGGNEQFF,TGTGCCAGCCGCGTGGGCCAGGGTGGCAATGAGCAGTTCTTC
-,TRBJ1-2,TRBV6-1,TRBD1,CASSEGLRDRYGYTF,TGTGCCAGCAGCGAGGGCCTCCGGGACAGGTATGGCTACACCTTC
-,TRBJ2-1,TRBV9,-,CASSVLGNEQFF,TGTGCCAGCAGCGTACTCGGCAATGAGCAGTTCTTC
-,TRBJ2-2,TRBV28,TRBD1,CASSLHPTGATGELFF,TGTGCCAGCAGTTTACACCCGACAGGGGCCACCGGGGAGCTGTTTTTT
-,TRBJ2-3,TRBV15,TRBD2,CATSGGTSGRVDTQYF,TGTGCCACCAGCGGAGGGACTAGCGGGAGGGTAGATACGCAGTATTTT
-,TRBJ1-1,TRBV7-2,-,CASSLFNTNTEAFF,TGTGCCAGCAGCTTATTCAACACGAACACTGAAGCTTTCTTT
-,TRBJ1-2,TRBV15,-,CATSRERGEGGYTF,TGTGCCACCAGCAGAGAGCGAGGGGAGGGAGGCTACACCTTC
-,TRBJ2-6,TRBV6-5,TRBD1,CASRAGGAGANVLTF,TGTGCCAGCAGAGCAGGGGGCGCTGGGGCCAACGTCCTGACTTTC
-,TRBJ2-1,TRBV5-1,TRBD1,CASSLTGAINEQFF,TGCGCCAGCAGCTTGACAGGGGCGATCAATGAGCAGTTCTTC
-,TRBJ2-3,TRBV29-1,-,CSVEGSAASTDTQYF,TGCAGCGTTGAAGGCTCAGCGGCTAGCACAGATACGCAGTATTTT
-,TRBJ2-7,TRBV6-1,-,CASTTRRAGSYEQYF,TGTGCCAGCACCACCCGGCGGGCAGGATCCTACGAGCAGTACTTC
-,TRBJ1-3,TRBV10-3,TRBD1,CAISVDRTGNTIYF,TGTGCCATCAGTGTGGACAGGACTGGAAACACCATATATTTT
-,TRBJ1-2,TRBV7-9,-,CASTPGGKPNYGYTF,TGTGCCAGCACTCCTGGGGGCAAACCTAACTATGGCTACACCTTC
-,TRBJ2-5,TRBV19,-,CASSMFGGGHVRTQYF,TGTGCCAGTAGTATGTTTGGGGGAGGTCACGTGCGGACCCAGTACTTC
few,TRBJ1-5,TRBV19,-,CASTPGRYQPQHF,TGTGCCAGTACCCCGGGACGTTATCAGCCCCAGCATTTT
-,TRBJ2-7,TRBV7-2,-,CASSLGGGALSYEQYF,TGTGCCAGCAGCTTAGGTGGGGGGGCCCTCTCCTACGAGCAGTACTTC
-,TRBJ2-1,TRBV7-9,-,CASSLVPVGNEQFF,TGTGCCAGCAGCTTAGTCCCGGTGGGCAATGAGCAGTTCTTC
-,TRBJ2-1,TRBV7-9,-,CASSHLDNEQFF,TGTGCCAGCAGCCACCTTGACAATGAGCAGTTCTTC
-,TRBJ2-5,TRBV18,-,CASSPVKETQYF,TGTGCCAGCTCACCAGTAAAAGAGACCCAGTACTTC
-,TRBJ2-1,TRBV7-9,-,CASSFERAWLDEQFF,TGTGCCAGCAGCTTTGAGAGAGCTTGGCTAGATGAGCAGTTCTTC
-,TRBJ1-5,TRBV2,-,CASSRSDPAVQPQHF,TGTGCCAGCAGTCGAAGCGACCCGGCGGTCCAGCCCCAGCATTTT
-,TRBJ1-1,TRBV28,TRBD1,CASSNPRQGKPFF,TGTGCCAGCAGTAACCCCCGACAGGGGAAACCTTTCTTT
-,TRBJ1-3,TRBV5-1,-,CASSLGPISSGNTIYF,TGCGCCAGCAGCTTGGGACCAATCTCCTCTGGAAACACCATATATTTT
-,TRBJ2-1,TRBV20-1,-,CSASYREQFF,TGCAGTGCTAGTTACCGTGAGCAGTTCTTC
-,TRBJ2-1,TRBV4-1,TRBD1,CASSRTHRGRGDEQFF,TGCGCCAGCAGCCGAACCCACAGGGGCAGGGGCGATGAGCAGTTCTTC
-,TRBJ2-1,TRBV5-1,TRBD2,CASSLQTAGVEQFF,TGCGCCAGCAGCTTGCAAACCGCGGGAGTTGAACAGTTCTTC